Listed below are T cell receptor beta chains from one sample, sequenced in a study of T cell responses to AZD1222 COVID-19 vaccine. Only in-frame clones appear in the TCRdb table, and some are missing; sequencing was by immunoSEQ multiplex PCR. The table shows fewer than 90,000 clones, with around nine tenths occurring only once. The input for sequencing was peripheral blood, taken 28 days after the second AZD1222 dose. These receptors came from an adult who received the AZD1222 COVID-19 vaccine. CDR3s include the opening cysteine and the closing phenylalanine or tryptophan. The D gene is left open where the match is weak. The listing skips clone size in some rows; elsewhere it reads once, few, many or a size class.

J gene: TRBJ1-1; D gene: NA; CDR3 length: 13; V gene: TRBV19; clone size: few; CDR3 DNA: TGTGCCAGTAGCAACAGGGAGAACACTGAAGCTTTCTTT; CDR3 protein: CASSNRENTEAFF
J gene: TRBJ1-2; D gene: NA; CDR3 length: 15; V gene: TRBV4-3; clone size: NA; CDR3 DNA: TGCGCCAGCAGCCAAGATCAGGGACCGACTCAGGGCTACACCTTC; CDR3 protein: CASSQDQGPTQGYTF
J gene: TRBJ1-1; D gene: TRBD1; CDR3 length: 13; V gene: TRBV14; clone size: NA; CDR3 DNA: TGTGCCAGCAGCGACAGGGCGAACACTGAAGCTTTCTTT; CDR3 protein: CASSDRANTEAFF
J gene: TRBJ2-5; D gene: NA; CDR3 length: 12; V gene: TRBV27; clone size: NA; CDR3 DNA: TGTGCCAGCAGTCCCAACCAAGAGACCCAGTACTTC; CDR3 protein: CASSPNQETQYF
J gene: TRBJ2-5; D gene: TRBD2; CDR3 length: 17; V gene: TRBV3-1/TRBV3-2; clone size: NA; CDR3 DNA: TGTGCCAGCAGCATAAGCTGGGGGGGAGGGTCCCCAGAGACCCAGTACTTC; CDR3 protein: CASSISWGGGSPETQYF
J gene: TRBJ2-2; D gene: NA; CDR3 length: 13; V gene: TRBV15; clone size: NA; CDR3 DNA: TGTGCCACCAGCAGAGATGGAGGCGGGGAGCTGTTTTTT; CDR3 protein: CATSRDGGGELFF
J gene: TRBJ2-7; D gene: NA; CDR3 length: 13; V gene: TRBV11-3; clone size: NA; CDR3 DNA: TGTGCCAGCAGCTTAACGACTACCGGCGAGCAGTACTTC; CDR3 protein: CASSLTTTGEQYF
J gene: TRBJ1-3; D gene: NA; CDR3 length: 17; V gene: TRBV5-1; clone size: once; CDR3 DNA: TGCGCCAGCAGCTTGGCTACAGGGCCCACCTCTGGAAACACCATATATTTT; CDR3 protein: CASSLATGPTSGNTIYF
J gene: TRBJ2-3; D gene: TRBD2; CDR3 length: 18; V gene: TRBV6-2/TRBV6-3; clone size: NA; CDR3 DNA: TGTGCCAGCAGTAGGGGGGTCCCACTAGCGGGAAAGCCAGATACGCAGTATTTT; CDR3 protein: CASSRGVPLAGKPDTQYF
J gene: TRBJ1-1; D gene: TRBD1; CDR3 length: 15; V gene: TRBV5-1; clone size: NA; CDR3 DNA: TGCGCCAGCAGTTCTTCAGGGGGCATGAACACTGAAGCTTTCTTT; CDR3 protein: CASSSSGGMNTEAFF
J gene: TRBJ2-1; D gene: TRBD2; CDR3 length: 13; V gene: TRBV30; clone size: NA; CDR3 DNA: TGTGCCTGGAGTGTAACTAGCGGGAATGAGCAGTTCTTC; CDR3 protein: CAWSVTSGNEQFF
J gene: TRBJ2-2; D gene: NA; CDR3 length: 14; V gene: TRBV5-1; clone size: NA; CDR3 DNA: TGCGCCAGCAGCTCTGACCCGAACACCGGGGAGCTGTTTTTT; CDR3 protein: CASSSDPNTGELFF
J gene: TRBJ2-6; D gene: TRBD1; CDR3 length: 13; V gene: TRBV29-1; clone size: NA; CDR3 DNA: TGCAGCACCAGGGGGACTGGGGCCAACGTCCTGACTTTC; CDR3 protein: CSTRGTGANVLTF
J gene: TRBJ2-7; D gene: NA; CDR3 length: 16; V gene: TRBV4-1; clone size: NA; CDR3 DNA: TGCGCCAGCAGCCAAGGCCAACAGGTAAATACCTACGAGCAGTACTTC; CDR3 protein: CASSQGQQVNTYEQYF
J gene: TRBJ2-5; D gene: TRBD1; CDR3 length: 13; V gene: TRBV12-3/TRBV12-4; clone size: NA; CDR3 DNA: TGTGCCAGCAGCGGACAGGAGAGAAAAACCCAGTACTTC; CDR3 protein: CASSGQERKTQYF
J gene: TRBJ2-3; D gene: NA; CDR3 length: 14; V gene: TRBV18; clone size: NA; CDR3 DNA: TGTGCCAGCTCATCTTTACAGCTCGAGGATACGCAGTATTTT; CDR3 protein: CASSSLQLEDTQYF
J gene: TRBJ1-5; D gene: NA; CDR3 length: 16; V gene: TRBV28; clone size: NA; CDR3 DNA: TGTGCCAGCAGTTCCCCCCAGGGTAATCGGGATCAGCCCCAGCATTTT; CDR3 protein: CASSSPQGNRDQPQHF
J gene: TRBJ2-2; D gene: NA; CDR3 length: 13; V gene: TRBV24-1; clone size: NA; CDR3 DNA: TGTGCCACCGGGTACAGGGACGCCGGGGAGCTGTTTTTT; CDR3 protein: CATGYRDAGELFF
J gene: TRBJ2-5; D gene: NA; CDR3 length: 15; V gene: TRBV3-1/TRBV3-2; clone size: NA; CDR3 DNA: TGTGCCAGCAGCCAAAACTTTGTGGGGCAAGAGACCCAGTACTTC; CDR3 protein: CASSQNFVGQETQYF
J gene: TRBJ1-2; D gene: TRBD1; CDR3 length: 17; V gene: TRBV19; clone size: NA; CDR3 DNA: TGTGCCAGTAGTACCCCGGGACAGGGGCCAACTAACTATGGCTACACCTTC; CDR3 protein: CASSTPGQGPTNYGYTF